This paragraph reports one TCR beta chain. This clonotype was observed a single time. No cognate antigen has been identified for it. No much larger clone is present one base from it, and per-base qualities are unavailable. The method behind the library was 5' RACE. For sequencing, an Illumina HiSeq 2500 was employed. A second PCR of about 7 to 12 cycles was run with a J-beta primer mix and a sample-barcoded 5' primer. A template-switch 5' adaptor carrying 12 random nucleotides introduced a unique molecular identifier onto each TCR beta cDNA molecule. Each sample yielded at least 2.5 million CDR3-containing paired-end reads. The Mint cDNA synthesis kit, primed by a TRBC-specific oligonucleotide, was used to synthesize first-strand cDNA from all RNA. After uracil-DNA glycosylase treatment, a first 18-cycle PCR used universal primers M1SS and BC2_uni_R on all cDNA. The original methods were these. Normalization of each sample was performed by random selection of 1 million high-quality reads, each carrying a distinct molecular identifier. Reads sharing molecular identifiers were discarded rather than binned into consensus sequences. MiTCR, set to a Q25 quality threshold and the strictest error-elimination algorithm, was used for CDR3 identification, clonotype clustering and error correction. A nonparametric unseen species model with Euler transformation was used to estimate lower-bound total TCR beta diversity. Using fastp at Q25 and MiXCR, TCRdb reprocessed the public reads and kept productive beta chains. One record per CDR3 amino acid sequence lists the most common genes and DNA. In this record, the V and J calls reflect TCRdb's handling and not the investigators' own analysis. The sample records hundreds of thousands of distinct CDR3 sequences, nearly 60% of which are singletons. The ten largest clones add up to about 20% of the sample.

The record originates from a study of blood T cells in healthy people across ages (dated by TCRdb to 2014 to 2015). At the level of the whole study: In model experiments, roughly one uniquely barcoded TCR beta cDNA molecule per two T cells was captured by template switching. Using deep sequencing normalized with unique cDNA molecular identifiers, the study measured how TCR beta repertoire diversity changes with age. The donors were divided into four age groups: young (average about 16 years), middle-aged (under 40), aged (approximately 64) and long-lived (roughly 82). To avoid experimental bias, donors of different ages were randomly spread across the sequencing lanes. Two additional independent replicas of 1 million unique cDNA reads from the same blood draw were analyzed for two donors (one aged 18 to 30 and one aged 80 or older). The research as a whole found: As age increased, observed TCR beta diversity per million T cells dropped in a roughly linear way, and a significant reduction was already evident by age 40. Compared with the aged group, more naive CD4+ T cells, fewer expanded clones and increased TCR diversity were shown by the long-lived group, suggesting age selection. A strong correlation was found between observed TCR beta diversity and the percentage of naive T cells measured by flow cytometry. Because donor CMV infection status was unknown, age-related changes in expanded clonotypes were potentially confounded. Bulk unsorted PBMC profiling prevented conclusive comparison of naive and antigen-experienced compartments. Total diversity estimates from one million sequenced T cells were considered lower bounds and underestimates.

The approximately 39 donors, aged about 6 to 90 years, were systemically healthy Caucasian individuals from Russia. Each donor gave 8 to 10 milliliters of peripheral blood, drawn into EDTA-treated Vacutainer tubes. Ficoll-Paque density-gradient centrifugation was used to isolate PBMCs, with at least 6.5 million obtained per sample. Total RNA was extracted from PBMCs with Trizol reagent, with at least 5.5 micrograms obtained per sample. The percentages of naive CD45RAhigh/CD27high T cells were determined by flow cytometry on a PBMC aliquot from every donor. Measured from the cysteine to the phenylalanine, the CDR3 is 18 residues long. The DNA shown is the 54-base CDR3, in frame from base 1. The CDR1 and CDR2 encoded by the germline V gene (reference sequence) are MNHEY and SMNVEV. V ends up 2 bases short and J 5 bases short, with an unmatched junction base count of 13.

The sequencing input was blood. The chain employs TRBV27 and TRBJ2-1; 9 central bases correspond to TRBD2. The receptor comes from a man aged 25 to 40 in good health. The nucleotide sequence is TGTGCCAGCAGTTTAACAGCGGGAGGCCACCTGAGAAACAATGAGCAGTTCTTC. Translated, this gives CASSLTAGGHLRNNEQFF.